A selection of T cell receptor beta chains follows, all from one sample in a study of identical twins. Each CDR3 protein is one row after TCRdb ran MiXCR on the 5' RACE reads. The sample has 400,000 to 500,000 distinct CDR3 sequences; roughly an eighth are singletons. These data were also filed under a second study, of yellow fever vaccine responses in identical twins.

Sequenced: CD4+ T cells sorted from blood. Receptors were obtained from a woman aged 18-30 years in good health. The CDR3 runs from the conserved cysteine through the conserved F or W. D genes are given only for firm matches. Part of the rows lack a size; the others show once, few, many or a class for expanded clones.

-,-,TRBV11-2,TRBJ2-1,TGTGCCAGCAGCTTAGACGGTAGCCGGGGCGAGCAGTTCTTC,CASSLDGSRGEQFF
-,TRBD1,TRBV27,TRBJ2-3,TGTGCCAGCAGTCCACAGGGGGCGAAAGGCACAGATACGCAGTATTTT,CASSPQGAKGTDTQYF
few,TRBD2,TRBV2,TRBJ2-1,TGTGCCAGCATTGTGCTAGCGGACAATGAGCAGTTCTTC,CASIVLADNEQFF
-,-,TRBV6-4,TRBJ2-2,TGTGCCAGCAGTGACGGGACTAACACCGGGGAGCTGTTTTTT,CASSDGTNTGELFF
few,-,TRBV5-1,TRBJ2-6,TGCGCCAGCAGCCGAACAGGGAGTGGGGCCAACGTCCTGACTTTC,CASSRTGSGANVLTF
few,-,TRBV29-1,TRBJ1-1,TGCAGCGTTGGGGGACGGACGTTGGGCACTGAAGCTTTCTTT,CSVGGRTLGTEAFF
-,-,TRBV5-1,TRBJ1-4,TGCGCCAGCAGCTTTACCGAGGGAAAACTGTTTTTT,CASSFTEGKLFF
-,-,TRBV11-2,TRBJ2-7,TGTGCCAGCAGCTCGATTCGCTTGGGGGTGCAGTACTTC,CASSSIRLGVQYF
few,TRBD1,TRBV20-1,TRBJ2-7,TGCAGTGCTAGCATCCCCGGGACAGGGAAGTACGAGCAGTACTTC,CSASIPGTGKYEQYF
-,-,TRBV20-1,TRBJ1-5,TGCAGTGCTAGAGGTTCCCCTTCCAATCAGCCCCAGCATTTT,CSARGSPSNQPQHF
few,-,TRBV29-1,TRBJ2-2,TGCAGCGTGGGACAATGGTCCGGGGAGCTGTTTTTT,CSVGQWSGELFF
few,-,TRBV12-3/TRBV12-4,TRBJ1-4,TGTGCCAGCAGGGAATCTGCAACTAATGAAAAACTGTTTTTT,CASRESATNEKLFF
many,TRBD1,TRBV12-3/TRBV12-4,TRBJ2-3,TGTGCCAGCGGGTACAGGGGGGTTAGCACAGATACGCAGTATTTT,CASGYRGVSTDTQYF
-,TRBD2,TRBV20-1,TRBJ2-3,TGCAGTGCTTTAGCGGGATTCAACACAGATACGCAGTATTTT,CSALAGFNTDTQYF
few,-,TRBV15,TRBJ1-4,TGTGCCACCAGCAGAGAGGTTGCCACTAATGAAAAACTGTTTTTT,CATSREVATNEKLFF
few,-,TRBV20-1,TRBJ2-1,TGCAGTGCTAGAGGAGGTAGATTGTCCTACAATGAGCAGTTCTTC,CSARGGRLSYNEQFF
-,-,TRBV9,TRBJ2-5,TGTGCCAGCAGCGGGGCGGGGGCCCGGGGGGAGACCCAGTACTTC,CASSGAGARGETQYF
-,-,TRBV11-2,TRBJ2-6,TGTGCCAGCAGCTTAGTGGACCAAATTATCTCTGGGGCCAACGTCCTGACTTTC,CASSLVDQIISGANVLTF
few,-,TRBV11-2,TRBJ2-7,TGTGCCAGCAGCACCAGACCCGGTCGAGAGCAGTACTTC,CASSTRPGREQYF
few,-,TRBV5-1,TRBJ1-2,TGCGCCAGCAGCTTGTGGGTCGGAGGGAGCGATGGCTACACCTTC,CASSLWVGGSDGYTF
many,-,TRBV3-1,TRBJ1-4,TGTGCCAGCAGCCAACCTGGCTCGGAAAAACTGTTTTTT,CASSQPGSEKLFF
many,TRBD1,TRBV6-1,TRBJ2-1,TGTGCCAGCAGCCGATCTCTCCGGACAGGGGAGCAGTTCTTC,CASSRSLRTGEQFF
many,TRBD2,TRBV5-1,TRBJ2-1,TGCGCCAGCACCCAACTAGCGGGGGCGGACAATGAGCAGTTCTTC,CASTQLAGADNEQFF
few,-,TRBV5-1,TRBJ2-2,TGCGCCAGCAGCTTGGTCTCTCCAGGGAACACCGGGGAGCTGTTTTTT,CASSLVSPGNTGELFF
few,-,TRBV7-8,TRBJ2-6,TGTGCCAGCACCCCGTACTCTGGGGCCAACGTCCTGACTTTC,CASTPYSGANVLTF
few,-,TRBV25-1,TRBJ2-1,TGTGCCAGCAGTCGGTGGAAAGGTGGATACAATGAGCAGTTCTTC,CASSRWKGGYNEQFF
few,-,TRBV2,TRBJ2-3,TGTGCCAGCAGCGCAGGGGAGGGGCCAGATACGCAGTATTTT,CASSAGEGPDTQYF
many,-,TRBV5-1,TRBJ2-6,TGCGCCAGCAGCTTAGGAAACTCTGGGGCCAACGTCCTGACTTTC,CASSLGNSGANVLTF
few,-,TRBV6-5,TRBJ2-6,TGTGCCAGCAGTTACCGTGAACAGAGAGTCTCTGGGGCCAACGTCCTGACTTTC,CASSYREQRVSGANVLTF
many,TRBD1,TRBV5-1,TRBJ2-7,TGCGCCAGCAGCGTGGACAGGGACTACGAGCAGTACTTC,CASSVDRDYEQYF
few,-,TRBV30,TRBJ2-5,TGTGCCTGGAGTATAAGTGAGACCCAGTACTTC,CAWSISETQYF
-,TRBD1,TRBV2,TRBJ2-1,TGTGCCAGCAGGGGAATAAATGGACAGGGGGCGTACAATGAGCAGTTCTTC,CASRGINGQGAYNEQFF
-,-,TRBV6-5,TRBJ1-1,TGTGCCAGCAGTTACGTCGGCGGTTCGGGGACTGAAGCTTTCTTT,CASSYVGGSGTEAFF
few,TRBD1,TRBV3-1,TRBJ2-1,TGTGCCAGCAGCCGCTCCGGGACAGGGATTCCCAATGAGCAGTTCTTC,CASSRSGTGIPNEQFF
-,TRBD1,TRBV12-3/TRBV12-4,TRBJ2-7,TGTGCCAGCAGTTTAAGGGACAGGGGTAACGAGCAGTACTTC,CASSLRDRGNEQYF
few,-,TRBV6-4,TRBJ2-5,TGTGCCAGCAGTGCAGAATCAGGGGCCCAAGAGACCCAGTACTTC,CASSAESGAQETQYF
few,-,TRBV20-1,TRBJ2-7,TGCAGTGCTAGAGATCGGGAACTAGCCTCCTACGAGCAGTACTTC,CSARDRELASYEQYF
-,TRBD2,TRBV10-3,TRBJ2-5,TGTGCCATCAGTGAAGTGGGGGGGAGGGGACAGACCCAGTACTTC,CAISEVGGRGQTQYF
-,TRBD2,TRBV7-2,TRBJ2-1,TGTGCCAGCAGCTTAGCAGGGACTACCCTCAATGAGCAGTTCTTC,CASSLAGTTLNEQFF
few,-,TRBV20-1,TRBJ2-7,TGCAGTGCTAGTAGCCAAGGTATCGAGCAGTACTTC,CSASSQGIEQYF
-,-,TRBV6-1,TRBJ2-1,TGTGCCAGCAGTACCCCCAGGGACCATCGTGAGCAGTTCTTC,CASSTPRDHREQFF
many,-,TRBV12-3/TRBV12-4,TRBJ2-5,TGTGCCAGCAGTTTAGGGCGGAACCAGTACCAAGAGACCCAGTACTTC,CASSLGRNQYQETQYF